This section outlines one T cell receptor (beta chain) sequence together with its context. The antigen remains undetermined. Using immunoSEQ multiplex PCR, the repertoire was profiled, and TCRdb retains in-frame clones only, with some absent. The sample yields some 2,100,000 clones, 85% to 95% seen once. Terminally differentiated effector memory CD45RA+ cells were excluded by CCR7 positive selection of CD45RO-negative cells. The germline V gene has CDR1 SGHTS and CDR2 YDEGEE. V shed 2 bases and J 3 bases; nucleotides not matched to a gene: 3. The CDR3 totals 14 residues. The sample originates from a study of shared clonotypes between healthy human individuals. Whole-study results and caveats: Naive subsets, compared against memory subsets, generally had larger estimated richness values.

This clonotype was obtained from a man between 18 and 35 years old in good health. Some clones in this sample may be carry-over from other donors' samples. Source material: naive CD8+ T cells from PBMCs. The rearrangement uses TRBV5-8 and TRBJ2-7; TRBD1 matches at 9 bases. In nucleotides, the CDR3 is TGTGCCAGCAGCTTTTCGACAGGGGGCTACGAGCAGTACTTC. It is translated as CASSFSTGGYEQYF.